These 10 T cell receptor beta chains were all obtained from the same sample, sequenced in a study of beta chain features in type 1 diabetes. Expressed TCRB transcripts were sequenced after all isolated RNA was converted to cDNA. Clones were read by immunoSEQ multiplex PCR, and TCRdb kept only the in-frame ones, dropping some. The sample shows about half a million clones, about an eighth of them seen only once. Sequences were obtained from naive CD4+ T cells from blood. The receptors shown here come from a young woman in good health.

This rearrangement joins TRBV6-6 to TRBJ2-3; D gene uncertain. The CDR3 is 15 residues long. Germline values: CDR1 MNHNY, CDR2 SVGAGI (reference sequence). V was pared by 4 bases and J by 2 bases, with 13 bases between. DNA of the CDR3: TGTGCCAGCAGTTTTGGTGGGCCGTTCACAGATACGCAGTATTTT. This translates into CASSFGGPFTDTQYF.

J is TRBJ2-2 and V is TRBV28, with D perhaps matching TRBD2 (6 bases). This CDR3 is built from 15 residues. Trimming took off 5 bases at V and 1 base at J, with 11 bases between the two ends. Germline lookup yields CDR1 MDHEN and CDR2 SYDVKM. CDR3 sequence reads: CASSAGPMNTGELFF. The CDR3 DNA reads TGTGCCAGCAGTGCGGGACCCATGAACACCGGGGAGCTGTTTTTT.

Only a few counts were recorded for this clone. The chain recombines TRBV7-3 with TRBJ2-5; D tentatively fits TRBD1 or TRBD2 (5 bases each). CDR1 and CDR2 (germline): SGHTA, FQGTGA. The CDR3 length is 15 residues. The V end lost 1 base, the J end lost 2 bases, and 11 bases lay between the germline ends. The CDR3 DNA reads TGTGCCAGCAGCTTAAGGGAGACAGTACAAGAGACCCAGTACTTC. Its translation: CASSLRETVQETQYF. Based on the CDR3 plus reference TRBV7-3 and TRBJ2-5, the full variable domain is GAGVSQTPSNKVTEKGKYVELRCDPISGHTALYWYRQSLGQGPEFLIYFQGTGAADDSGLPNDRFFAVRPEGSVSTLKIQRTERGDSAVYLCASSLRETVQETQYFGPGTRLLVL.

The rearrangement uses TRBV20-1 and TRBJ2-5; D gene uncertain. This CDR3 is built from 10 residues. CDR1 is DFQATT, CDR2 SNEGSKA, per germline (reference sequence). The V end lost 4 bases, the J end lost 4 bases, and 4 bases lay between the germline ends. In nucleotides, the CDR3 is TGCAGTGCTACGACAGAGACCCAGTACTTC. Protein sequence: CSATTETQYF.

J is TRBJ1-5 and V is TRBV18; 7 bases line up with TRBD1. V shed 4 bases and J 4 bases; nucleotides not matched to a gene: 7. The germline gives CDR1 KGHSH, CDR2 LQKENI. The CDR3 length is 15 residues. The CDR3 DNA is TGTGCCAGCTCACTTACAGGGGCGGGAAATCAGCCCCAGCATTTT. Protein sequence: CASSLTGAGNQPQHF.

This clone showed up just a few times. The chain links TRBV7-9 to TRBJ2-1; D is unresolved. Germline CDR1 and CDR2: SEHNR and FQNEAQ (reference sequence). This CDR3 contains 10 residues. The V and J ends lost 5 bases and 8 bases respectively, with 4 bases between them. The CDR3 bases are TGTGCCAGCAGCGGGTATGAGCAGTTCTTC. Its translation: CASSGYEQFF.

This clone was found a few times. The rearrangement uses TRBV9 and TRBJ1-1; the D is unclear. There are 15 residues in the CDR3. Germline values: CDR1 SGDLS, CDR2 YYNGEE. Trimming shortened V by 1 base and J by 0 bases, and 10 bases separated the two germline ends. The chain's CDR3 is CASSVSPVMNTEAFF. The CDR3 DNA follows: TGTGCCAGCAGCGTAAGTCCTGTGATGAACACTGAAGCTTTCTTT.

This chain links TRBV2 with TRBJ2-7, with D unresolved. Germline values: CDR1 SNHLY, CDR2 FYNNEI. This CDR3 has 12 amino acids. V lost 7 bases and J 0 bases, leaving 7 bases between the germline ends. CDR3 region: CASTISSYEQYV. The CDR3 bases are TGTGCCAGCACAATCAGCTCCTACGAGCAGTACGTC.

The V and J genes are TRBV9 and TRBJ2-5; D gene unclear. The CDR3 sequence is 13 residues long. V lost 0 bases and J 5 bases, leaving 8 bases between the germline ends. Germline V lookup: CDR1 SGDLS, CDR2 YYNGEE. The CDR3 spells CASSVGGTETQYF. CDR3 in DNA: TGTGCCAGCAGCGTAGGGGGTACGGAGACCCAGTACTTC.

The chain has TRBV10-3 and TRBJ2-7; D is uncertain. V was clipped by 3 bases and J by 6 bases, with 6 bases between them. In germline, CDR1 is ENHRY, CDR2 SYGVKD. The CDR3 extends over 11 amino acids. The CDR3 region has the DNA TGTGCCATCAGTGATGGGGTCGAGCAGTACTTC. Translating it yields CAISDGVEQYF.